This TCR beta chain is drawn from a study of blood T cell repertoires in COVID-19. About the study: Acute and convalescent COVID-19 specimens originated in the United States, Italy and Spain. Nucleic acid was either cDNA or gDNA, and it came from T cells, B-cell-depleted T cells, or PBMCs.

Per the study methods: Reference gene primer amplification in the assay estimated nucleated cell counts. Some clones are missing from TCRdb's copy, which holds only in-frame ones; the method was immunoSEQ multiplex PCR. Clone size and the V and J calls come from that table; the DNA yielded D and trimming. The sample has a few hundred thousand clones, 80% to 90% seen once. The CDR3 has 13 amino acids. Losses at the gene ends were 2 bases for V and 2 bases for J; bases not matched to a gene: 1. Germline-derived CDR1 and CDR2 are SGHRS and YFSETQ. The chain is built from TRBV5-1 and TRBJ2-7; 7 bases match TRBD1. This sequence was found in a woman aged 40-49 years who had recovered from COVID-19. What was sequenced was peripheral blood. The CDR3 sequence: CASSLTGAYEQYF. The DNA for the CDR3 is TGCGCCAGCAGCTTAACAGGGGCCTACGAGCAGTACTTC.